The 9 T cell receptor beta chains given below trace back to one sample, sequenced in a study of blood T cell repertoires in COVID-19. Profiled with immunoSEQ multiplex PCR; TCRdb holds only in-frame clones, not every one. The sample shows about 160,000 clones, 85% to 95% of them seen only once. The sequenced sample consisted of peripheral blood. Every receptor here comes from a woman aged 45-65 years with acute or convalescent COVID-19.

CDR3 sequence: CAWSFQGNQPQHF. DNA for the CDR3: TGTGCCTGGAGTTTCCAGGGCAATCAGCCCCAGCATTTT. The chain couples TRBV30 to TRBJ1-5; D not certain. From germline, CDR1 is GTSNPN and CDR2 SVGIG (reference sequence). This CDR3 comprises 13 residues. The V end lost 2 bases, the J end lost 2 bases, and 7 bases lay between the germline ends.

CDR3 nucleotide sequence: TGTGCCAGCAGTGTCACTAGCGGGGGCCCCTACAATGAGCAGTTCTTC. It specifies CASSVTSGGPYNEQFF. The J gene is TRBJ2-1, the V gene TRBV6-4; 11 bases are shared with TRBD2. Unmatched junction bases numbered 4, after V lost 4 bases and J lost 2 bases. This CDR3 contains 16 residues. Germline V gene lookup returns CDR1 MRHNA and CDR2 SNTAGT.

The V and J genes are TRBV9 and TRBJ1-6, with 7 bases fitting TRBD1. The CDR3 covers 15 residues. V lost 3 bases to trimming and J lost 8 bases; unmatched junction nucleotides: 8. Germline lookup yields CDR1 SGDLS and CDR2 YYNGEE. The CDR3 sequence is CASSDAGQIYSPLHF. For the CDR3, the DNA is TGTGCCAGCAGCGACGCGGGACAGATCTATTCACCCCTCCACTTT.

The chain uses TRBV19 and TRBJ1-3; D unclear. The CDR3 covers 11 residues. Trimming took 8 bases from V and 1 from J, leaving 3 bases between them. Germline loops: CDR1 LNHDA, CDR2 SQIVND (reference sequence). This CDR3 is CASLSGNTIYF. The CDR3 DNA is TGTGCCAGTCTGTCTGGAAACACCATATATTTT.

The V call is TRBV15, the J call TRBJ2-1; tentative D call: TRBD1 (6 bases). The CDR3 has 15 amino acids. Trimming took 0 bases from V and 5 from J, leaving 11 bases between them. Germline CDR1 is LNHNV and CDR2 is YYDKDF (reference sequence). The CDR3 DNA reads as TGTGCCACCAGCAGAGAACCCAGGGGAAACAATGAGCAGTTCTTC. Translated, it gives CATSREPRGNNEQFF.

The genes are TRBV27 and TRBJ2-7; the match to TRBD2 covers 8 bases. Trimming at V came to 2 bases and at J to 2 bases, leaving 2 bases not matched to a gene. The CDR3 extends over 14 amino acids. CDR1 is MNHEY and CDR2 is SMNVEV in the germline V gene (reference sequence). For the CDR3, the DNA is TGTGCCAGCAGTTTAAACGGGAGGGCCTACGAGCAGTACTTC. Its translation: CASSLNGRAYEQYF.

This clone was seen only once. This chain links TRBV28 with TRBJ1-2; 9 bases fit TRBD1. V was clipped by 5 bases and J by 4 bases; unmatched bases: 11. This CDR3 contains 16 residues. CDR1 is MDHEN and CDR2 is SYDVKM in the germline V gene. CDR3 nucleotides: TGTGCCAGCAGTACCCAGCCCGGGACAGGGTTCTATGGCTACACCTTC. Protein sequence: CASSTQPGTGFYGYTF.

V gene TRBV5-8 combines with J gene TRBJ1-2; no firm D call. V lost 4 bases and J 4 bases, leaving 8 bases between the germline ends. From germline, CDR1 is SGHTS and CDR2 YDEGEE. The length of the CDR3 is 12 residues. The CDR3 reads CASSPGSYGYTF. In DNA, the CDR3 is TGTGCCAGCAGCCCGGGGAGCTATGGCTACACCTTC.

Written as DNA, the CDR3 is TGTGCCAAAACAAAGGCAGGCCTAAGCAGAGGGCAGCCCCAGCATTTT. Translation gives CAKTKAGLSRGQPQHF. The rearrangement joins TRBV19 to TRBJ1-5; D is undetermined. This CDR3 region has 16 residues. Germline V lookup: CDR1 LNHDA, CDR2 SQIVND (reference sequence). V lost 10 bases, J lost 7 bases, and 26 bases lay in between.